The clone carrying this T cell receptor (beta chain) was detected a few times. As yet, its antigen is unknown. The CDR3 consists of 15 residues. Trimming removed 2 bases at V and 7 bases at J, with 14 bases between. Per germline, CDR1 MNHEY and CDR2 SVGAGI. This specimen comes from a study of beta chain features in type 1 diabetes. Study as a whole: Sorted cells examined across all samples numbered about 110,000,000. Findings and limits, study-wide: The study found fewer insertions and more deletions at VDJ junctions in type 1 diabetes patients. Relative to healthy donors, patients appeared to have naive, central memory and Treg TCRB repertoires that were more similar.

TCRB transcripts that were expressed got sequenced, as all of the isolated RNA had been reverse transcribed. Clones were sequenced by immunoSEQ multiplex PCR, and TCRdb holds only the in-frame ones, with some missing. Among under 250,000 clones, 13% to 15% were seen once, and the ten largest hold around 0.025%. The chain joins TRBV6-5 to TRBJ1-4; D is uncertain. This clonotype was sampled from a middle-aged woman in good health. Sequencing was done on a sample of naive CD4+ T cells from blood. The CDR3 DNA follows: TGTGCCAGCAGTTACCTGATTGCGCCGGGTGAAAAACTGTTTTTT. Translating gives CASSYLIAPGEKLFF.